This T cell receptor beta chain derives from a study of T cell responses to AZD1222 COVID-19 vaccine. Here immunoSEQ multiplex PCR was the method, and the copy in TCRdb shows in-frame clones only, minus some. The sample consists of just under 95,000 clones, roughly 90% of them appearing once. The sequences come from peripheral blood, collected on day 0 of AZD1222 vaccination. This clonotype originated in an adult in good health.

CDR3 nucleotide sequence: TGTGCCAGCAGCCTCGGGACGGCGAATTCACCCCTCCACTTT. This sequence encodes CASSLGTANSPLHF. This chain uses TRBV7-3 with TRBJ1-6; D might be TRBD1 (5 bases). The germline V and J ends were trimmed by 5 bases and 7 bases, with 12 bases remaining between them. In germline, CDR1 is SGHTA, CDR2 FQGTGA. The CDR3 totals 14 residues.